The 20 T cell receptor beta chains in this list originate from one sample, sequenced in a study of blood T cells in healthy people across ages. PCR was performed a second time for about 6 to 12 cycles using a sample-barcoded 5' primer and a J-beta primer mix. Via MiXCR, TCRdb re-called the 5' RACE reads, giving one row per CDR3 protein. The sample consists of approximately 1,700,000 distinct CDR3 sequences, 39% of them appearing once. The specimen sequenced was blood. Receptors were obtained from a human donor in good health.

This chain joins TRBV24-1 and TRBJ1-2; D uncertain. The CDR3 is 14 amino acids. Trimming pared 8 bases from V and 3 bases from J, leaving 15 bases between. Germline lookup yields CDR1 KGHDR and CDR2 SFDVKD. In DNA, the CDR3 is TGTGCCACCACCGACGCGGGGTTAGACTATGGCTACACCTTC. Protein product: CATTDAGLDYGYTF.

The rearrangement uses TRBV7-6 and TRBJ2-1; D gene ambiguous. Per germline, CDR1 SGHVS and CDR2 FNYEAQ. V gave up 4 bases and J gave up 5 bases, with 18 bases separating them. CDR3 length: 16 residues. CDR3 sequence reads: CASSSSPPRIDNEQFF. DNA for the CDR3: TGTGCCAGCAGCTCAAGCCCTCCTAGAATCGACAATGAGCAGTTCTTC.

Regarding this clonotype: This may arise from a read error, as a much more abundant clone is one base away. A read error is likely, as this CDR3 ends without the conserved phenylalanine or tryptophan. The rearrangement links TRBV20-1 to TRBJ2-1; 10 nucleotides match TRBD2. Losses at the gene ends were 2 bases for V and 9 bases for J; bases not matched to a gene: 7. CDR1 and CDR2 from the germline V gene are DFQATT and SNEGSKA (reference sequence). The CDR3 has 14 residues. CDR3 region: CSARSLAGASEQFL. For the CDR3, the DNA is TGCAGTGCTAGATCGCTAGCGGGGGCAAGTGAGCAGTTCTTA.

CDR3 in amino acids: CASSFLGGYEQYF. The CDR3 DNA is TGTGCCAGCAGTTTCCTAGGAGGATACGAGCAGTACTTC. V and J are TRBV12-3 or TRBV12-4 and TRBJ2-7; possibly TRBD2 for D (5 bases). V was pared by 3 bases and J by 4 bases, with 10 bases between. The CDR3 is made up of 13 amino acids.

The chain links TRBV6-2 or TRBV6-3 to TRBJ2-4, with D perhaps being TRBD1 or TRBD2 (5 bases each). The assigned J gene may be wrong: the sequence end matches TRBJ2-7 better. In germline, CDR1 is MNHEY, CDR2 SVGEGT. This CDR3 has 17 amino acids. In DNA, the CDR3 is TGTGCCAGCCCAAGGGGCTCGGGACCACTTTCGCCCTACGAGCAGTACTTC. It codes for CASPRGSGPLSPYEQYF.

This chain links TRBV28 with TRBJ1-2; D ambiguous. The V and J ends lost 5 bases and 4 bases respectively, with 8 bases between them. This CDR3 has 12 amino acids. CDR1 and CDR2 (germline): MDHEN, SYDVKM. CDR3 DNA: TGTGCCAGCAGTGAAACGGCCTATGGCTACACCTTC. Translation: CASSETAYGYTF.

This clonotype was seen a handful of times. The CDR3 loop is CSARDPGLRTDTQYF. In DNA form, the CDR3 reads TGCAGTGCTAGAGATCCAGGACTCCGCACAGATACGCAGTATTTT. The genes are TRBV20-1 and TRBJ2-3, with D possibly matching TRBD2 (5 bases). This CDR3 has 15 residues. V was cut by 0 bases and J by 1 base, with 11 bases left in between. The germline V gene encodes CDR1 DFQATT and CDR2 SNEGSKA (reference sequence).

A few counts support this clonotype. This sequence joins TRBV29-1 and TRBJ2-3; TRBD2 is a possible D gene (6 bases). The germline V and J ends were trimmed by 7 bases and 6 bases, with 11 bases remaining between them. CDR1 is SQVTM and CDR2 is ANQGSEA in the germline V gene. The CDR3 sequence is 11 residues long. CDR3 DNA sequence: TGCAGCGCCCGACTAGTGGATACGCAGTATTTT. It specifies CSARLVDTQYF.

This chain links TRBV29-1 with TRBJ1-4; possible D gene TRBD1, 5 bases. V gave up 0 bases and J gave up 4 bases, with 15 bases separating them. The CDR3 runs 16 residues. From germline, CDR1 is SQVTM and CDR2 ANQGSEA. CDR3 protein: CSVEDMEGRINEKLFF. The DNA for the CDR3 is TGCAGCGTTGAAGATATGGAGGGACGGATTAATGAAAAACTGTTTTTT.

This clonotype was counted a single time. The rearrangement joins TRBV3-1 to TRBJ1-5; D is uncertain. Germline lookup yields CDR1 LGHDT and CDR2 YNNKEL (reference sequence). The CDR3 is 13 residues long. The V end was cut by 1 base, the J end by 5 bases, with 6 bases between. The chain's CDR3 is CASSQVGHQPQHF. CDR3 coding DNA: TGTGCCAGCAGCCAAGTCGGCCATCAGCCCCAGCATTTT.

V and J are TRBV12-3 or TRBV12-4 and TRBJ2-3, with D tentatively TRBD2 (7 bases). Trimming stripped 6 bases from V and 3 bases from J, with 16 bases between. The CDR3 spans 15 residues. Here the CDR3 DNA reads TGTGCCAGCAGACTCTCGGGGGGCGAAACAGATACGCAGTATTTT. Protein product: CASRLSGGETDTQYF.

The genes are TRBV12-3 or TRBV12-4 and TRBJ1-6; possible D gene TRBD1, 5 bases. CDR3 length: 14 residues. Deletions cut 5 bases from V and 7 bases from J, with 12 bases between. The CDR3 DNA is TGTGCCAGCAGTACCGACGGACAAAATTCACCCCTCCACTTT. Its protein product is CASSTDGQNSPLHF.

The chain links TRBV9 to TRBJ1-1, with a possible D match to TRBD1 (6 bases). Germline CDR1 SGDLS, CDR2 YYNGEE. Trimming stripped 1 base from V and 5 bases from J, with 9 bases between. The CDR3 runs to 13 residues. In DNA, the CDR3 is TGTGCCAGCAGCGTATACCAGGGGACTGAAGCTTTCTTT. Its protein product is CASSVYQGTEAFF.

There are a few counts of this clonotype. The rearrangement links TRBV7-3 to TRBJ2-4; D call uncertain. Germline values: CDR1 SGHTA, CDR2 FQGTGA. CDR3 size: 17 residues. V lost 2 bases and J lost 6, with 20 bases in between. CDR3 sequence reads: CASSLDGQNGGINIQYF. CDR3 in DNA: TGTGCCAGCAGCTTAGATGGTCAGAATGGCGGAATAAACATTCAGTACTTC.

The chain carries TRBV30 and TRBJ2-5; D remains ambiguous. The V gene's germline CDR1 is GTSNPN and CDR2 SVGIG (reference sequence). This CDR3 comprises 11 residues. V was shortened by 4 bases and J by 7 bases, with 10 bases between the two germline ends. CDR3 coding DNA: TGTGCCTGGAAACGGGTGGTGACCCAGTACTTC. Protein: CAWKRVVTQYF.

This clonotype was counted only a few times. The chain links TRBV7-9 to TRBJ1-1; D call uncertain. The germline V and J ends were trimmed by 6 bases and 4 bases, with 6 bases remaining between them. Per the germline V gene, CDR1 is SEHNR and CDR2 is FQNEAQ (reference sequence). There are 11 residues in the CDR3. CDR3 DNA sequence: TGTGCCAGCAGACGATCCACTGAAGCTTTCTTT. Residues: CASRRSTEAFF. Combining the CDR3 with reference TRBV7-9 and TRBJ1-1 gives the whole variable domain DTGVSQNPRHKITKRGQNVTFRCDPISEHNRLYWYRQTLGQGPEFLTYFQNEAQLEKSRLLSDRFSAERPKGSFSTLEIQRTEQGDSAMYLCASRRSTEAFFGQGTRLTVV.

As to this clonotype: One end of the junction does not line up with germline, which may come from a read error. The rearrangement joins TRBV6-6 to TRBJ1-6; D might be TRBD1 (6 bases). The germline V gene has CDR1 MNHNY and CDR2 SVGAGI (reference sequence). The CDR3 is 16 amino acids. CDR3 DNA: TGTGCCAGCAGAGAACAGACAGGATTCTATAATTCGCCCCTCCACTTT. Its protein product is CASREQTGFYNSPLHF.

This chain joins TRBV6-5 and TRBJ1-2; a possible D gene is TRBD1 (6 bases). CDR1 MNHEY and CDR2 SVGAGI come from the germline V gene. This CDR3 comprises 14 residues. V was pared by 2 bases and J by 2 bases, with 9 bases between. The CDR3 protein is CASSYVRGNYGYTF. DNA of the CDR3: TGTGCCAGCAGTTACGTCAGGGGAAACTATGGCTACACCTTC.

The chain links TRBV20-1 to TRBJ2-1; 13 nucleotides match TRBD2. CDR1 DFQATT and CDR2 SNEGSKA come from the germline V gene (reference sequence). The CDR3 has 17 amino acids. V gave up 4 bases and J gave up 6 bases; unmatched junction bases: 12. The CDR3 DNA sequence: TGCAGTGCTACCGGACTAGCGGGGGCCGTCTCGTCCAATGAGCAGTTCTTC. This gives the protein CSATGLAGAVSSNEQFF.

This clonotype occurred a few times. The chain joins TRBV20-1 to TRBJ1-1; TRBD1 matches at 7 bases. The J segment lost 1 base and the V segment lost 4 bases, leaving 9 bases of the junction unmatched. The CDR3 has 15 residues. CDR1 DFQATT and CDR2 SNEGSKA come from the germline V gene (reference sequence). The CDR3 sequence is CSAKGQEFSNTEAFF. CDR3 DNA sequence: TGCAGTGCTAAAGGACAGGAGTTTTCGAACACTGAAGCTTTCTTT.